These T cell receptor beta chains were read from a single sample in a study of CD8 T cells in Susac syndrome. Each CDR3 protein is one row after TCRdb ran MiXCR on the immunoSEQ multiplex PCR reads. Of approximately 120,000 distinct CDR3 sequences detected, 90% to 95% appear once; the ten largest clones hold over 0.065%. The sample consisted of CD4+ T cells from PBMCs. These receptors originate from a human donor in good health. CDR3s include the opening cysteine and the closing phenylalanine or tryptophan. The D gene is left open where the match is weak.

v_gene: TRBV2
d_gene: TRBD2
j_gene: TRBJ2-1
CDR3aa: CASSASGIMNEQFF
CDR3nt: TGTGCCAGCAGTGCTAGCGGGATCATGAATGAGCAGTTCTTC

v_gene: TRBV2
d_gene: TRBD1
j_gene: TRBJ1-1
CDR3aa: CASNRQGDTEAFF
CDR3nt: TGTGCCAGCAATCGACAGGGGGACACTGAAGCTTTCTTT

v_gene: TRBV7-9
d_gene: .
j_gene: TRBJ2-7
CDR3aa: CASSLAKSSYEQYF
CDR3nt: TGTGCCAGCAGCTTAGCGAAGAGCTCCTACGAGCAGTACTTC

v_gene: TRBV20-1
d_gene: TRBD2
j_gene: TRBJ2-3
CDR3aa: CSASVLAGASDTQYF
CDR3nt: TGCAGTGCTTCTGTTCTAGCGGGTGCCTCTGATACGCAGTATTTT

v_gene: TRBV20-1
d_gene: TRBD2
j_gene: TRBJ2-7
CDR3aa: CSASASGGAFHEQYF
CDR3nt: TGCAGTGCTAGTGCTTCGGGGGGAGCATTCCACGAGCAGTACTTC

v_gene: TRBV12-3/TRBV12-4
d_gene: .
j_gene: TRBJ2-5
CDR3aa: CASSSPLGTQYF
CDR3nt: TGTGCCAGCAGTTCTCCGCTTGGGACCCAGTACTTC

v_gene: TRBV4-1
d_gene: .
j_gene: TRBJ1-2
CDR3aa: CASSQGIRGYYGYTF
CDR3nt: TGCGCCAGCAGCCAAGGAATCAGGGGATACTATGGCTACACCTTC

v_gene: TRBV7-2
d_gene: TRBD1
j_gene: TRBJ1-5
CDR3aa: CASSARTGFDQPQHF
CDR3nt: TGTGCCAGCAGCGCCAGGACAGGGTTCGATCAGCCCCAGCATTTT

v_gene: TRBV5-6
d_gene: .
j_gene: TRBJ2-6
CDR3aa: CASSLGAGKSSGANVLTF
CDR3nt: TGTGCCAGCAGCTTGGGCGCGGGCAAAAGCTCTGGGGCCAACGTCCTGACTTTC

v_gene: TRBV7-2
d_gene: TRBD1
j_gene: TRBJ2-4
CDR3aa: CASSAWTGPDKNIQYF
CDR3nt: TGTGCCAGCAGCGCCTGGACAGGGCCTGACAAAAACATTCAGTACTTC

v_gene: TRBV25-1
d_gene: .
j_gene: TRBJ2-6
CDR3aa: CASSGIGTFLSGANVLTF
CDR3nt: TGTGCCAGCAGTGGTATCGGGACATTCCTCTCTGGGGCCAACGTCCTGACTTTC

v_gene: TRBV7-9
d_gene: TRBD1
j_gene: TRBJ1-1
CDR3aa: CASSLATGVNTEAFF
CDR3nt: TGTGCCAGCAGCTTGGCGACAGGGGTGAACACTGAAGCTTTCTTT

v_gene: TRBV10-3
d_gene: .
j_gene: TRBJ2-7
CDR3aa: CAISESLGNSYEQYF
CDR3nt: TGTGCCATCAGTGAGTCGCTCGGGAACTCCTACGAGCAGTACTTC

v_gene: TRBV5-6
d_gene: TRBD2
j_gene: TRBJ2-7
CDR3aa: CASTRWLAGGYEQYF
CDR3nt: TGTGCCAGCACCCGTTGGCTAGCGGGAGGGTACGAGCAGTACTTC